Reported below is one T cell receptor beta chain. These data originate in a study of cytomegalovirus exposure and HLA in healthy donors. Per the germline V gene, CDR1 is MNHEY and CDR2 is SVGAGI. The CDR3 is 15 amino acids. Trimming at V came to 4 bases and at J to 2 bases, leaving 1 base not matched to a gene. Researchers ran the PCR with 60 Vbeta and 13 Jbeta primers. Generated by immunoSEQ multiplex PCR, the TCRdb table keeps only in-frame clones and is missing some. The sample holds 90,000 to 120,000 clones; around 10% are singletons and the top ten take more than 5%. This TCR came from a middle-aged man in good health and CMV-seropositive. The chain has TRBV6-5 and TRBJ2-1; 11 nucleotides align to TRBD2. Sequenced sample: PBMCs. CDR3: CASSSSGRTYNEQFF. CDR3 in DNA: TGTGCCAGCAGTTCTAGCGGGAGGACCTACAATGAGCAGTTCTTC.